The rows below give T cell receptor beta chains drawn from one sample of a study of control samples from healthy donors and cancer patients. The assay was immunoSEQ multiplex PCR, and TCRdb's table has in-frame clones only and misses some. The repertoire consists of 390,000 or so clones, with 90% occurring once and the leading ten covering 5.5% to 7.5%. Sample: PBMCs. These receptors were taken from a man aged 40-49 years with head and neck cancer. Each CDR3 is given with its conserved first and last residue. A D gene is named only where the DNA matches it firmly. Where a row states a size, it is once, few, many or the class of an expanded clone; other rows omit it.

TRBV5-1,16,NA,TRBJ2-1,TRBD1,CASSSTTGGIWDEQFF,TGCGCCAGCAGCTCAACTACAGGGGGCATATGGGATGAGCAGTTCTTC
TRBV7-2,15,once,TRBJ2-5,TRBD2,CASSLEWEGPETQYF,TGTGCCAGCAGCTTAGAATGGGAGGGGCCAGAGACCCAGTACTTC
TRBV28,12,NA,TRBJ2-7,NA,CASQAGTYEQYF,TGTGCCAGCCAGGCGGGAACCTACGAGCAGTACTTC
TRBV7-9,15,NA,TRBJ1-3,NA,CASSLLAGSGNTIYF,TGTGCCAGCAGCTTACTGGCAGGCTCTGGAAACACCATATATTTT
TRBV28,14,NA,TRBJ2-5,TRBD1,CASSWTGGFKTQYF,TGTGCCAGCAGTTGGACAGGGGGCTTCAAGACCCAGTACTTC
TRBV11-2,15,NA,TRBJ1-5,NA,CASSLGATVGQPQHF,TGTGCCAGCAGCTTAGGGGCGACAGTGGGTCAGCCCCAGCATTTT
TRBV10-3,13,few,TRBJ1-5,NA,CAISEGPNQPQHF,TGTGCCATCAGTGAGGGCCCCAATCAGCCCCAGCATTTT
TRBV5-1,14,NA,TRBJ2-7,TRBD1,CASSPDGTVPEQYF,TGCGCCAGCAGCCCCGACGGGACAGTCCCCGAGCAGTACTTC
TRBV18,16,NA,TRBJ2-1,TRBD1,CASSLPGTGAYNEQFF,TGTGCCAGCTCGCTCCCCGGGACAGGCGCATACAATGAGCAGTTCTTC
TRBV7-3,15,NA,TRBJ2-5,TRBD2,CASSPRAGGPETQYF,TGTGCCAGCAGCCCACGTGCGGGGGGCCCAGAGACCCAGTACTTC
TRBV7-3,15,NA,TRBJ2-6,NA,CASSPQGSGANVLTF,TGTGCCAGCAGCCCTCAGGGATCCGGGGCCAACGTCCTGACTTTC
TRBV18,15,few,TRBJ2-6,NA,CASSEQTSGANVLTF,TGTGCCAGCTCAGAACAGACCTCTGGGGCCAACGTCCTGACTTTC
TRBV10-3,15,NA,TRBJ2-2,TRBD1,CAISPDRGSTGELFF,TGTGCCATCAGTCCGGACAGGGGAAGCACCGGGGAGCTGTTTTTT
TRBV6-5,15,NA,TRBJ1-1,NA,CASSYFKTGGAEAFF,TGTGCCAGCAGTTACTTCAAGACAGGTGGGGCTGAAGCTTTCTTT
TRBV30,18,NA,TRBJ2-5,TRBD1,CAWRPFGTGTPDQETQYF,TGTGCCTGGAGGCCTTTCGGGACAGGGACCCCCGACCAAGAGACCCAGTACTTC
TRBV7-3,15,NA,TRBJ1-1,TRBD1,CASSLGTGVGTEAFF,TGTGCCAGCAGCTTGGGGACAGGGGTGGGCACTGAAGCTTTCTTT
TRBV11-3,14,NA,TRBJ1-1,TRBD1,CASSHGTGGAEAFF,TGTGCCAGCAGCCACGGGACAGGGGGTGCTGAAGCTTTCTTT
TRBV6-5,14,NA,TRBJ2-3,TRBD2,CASATSGNTDTQYF,TGTGCCAGCGCCACTAGCGGAAACACAGATACGCAGTATTTT
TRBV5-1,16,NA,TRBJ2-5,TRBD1,CASSWGTAGIWETQYF,TGCGCCAGCAGCTGGGGGACAGCAGGGATATGGGAGACCCAGTACTTC
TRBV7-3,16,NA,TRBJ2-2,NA,CASSRMDSSNTGELFF,TGTGCCAGCAGCCGGATGGACAGCTCGAACACCGGGGAGCTGTTTTTT
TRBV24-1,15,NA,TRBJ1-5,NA,CATSDPREHGQPQHF,TGTGCCACCAGTGATCCCAGGGAGCATGGTCAGCCCCAGCATTTT
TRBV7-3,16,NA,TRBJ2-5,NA,CASSLSAVGVYETQYF,TGTGCCAGCAGCTTAAGTGCAGTGGGAGTGTACGAGACCCAGTACTTC
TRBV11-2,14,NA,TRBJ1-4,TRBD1,CASSYWTGDEKLFF,TGTGCCAGCAGCTATTGGACAGGGGACGAAAAACTGTTTTTT
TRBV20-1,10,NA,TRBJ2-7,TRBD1,CSAGQAEQYF,TGCAGTGCGGGACAGGCCGAGCAGTACTTC
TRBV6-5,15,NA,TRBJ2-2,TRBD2,CASIQGLSNTGELFF,TGTGCCAGCATCCAGGGACTATCGAACACCGGGGAGCTGTTTTTT
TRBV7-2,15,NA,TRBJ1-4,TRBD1,CASSHPGQLNEKLFF,TGTGCCAGCAGCCACCCGGGACAGCTAAATGAAAAACTGTTTTTT
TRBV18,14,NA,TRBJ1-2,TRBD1,CASSPETGTYGYTF,TGTGCCAGCTCACCAGAGACAGGGACCTATGGCTACACCTTC
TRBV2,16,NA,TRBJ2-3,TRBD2,CASSDDYWEGSDTQYF,TGTGCCAGCAGTGATGACTATTGGGAGGGTTCAGATACGCAGTATTTT
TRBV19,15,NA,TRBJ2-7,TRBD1,CASSISGTGNYEQYF,TGTGCCAGTAGTATATCCGGGACAGGGAATTACGAGCAGTACTTC
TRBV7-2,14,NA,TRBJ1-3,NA,CASSPGFSGNTIYF,TGTGCCAGCAGCCCAGGGTTTTCTGGAAACACCATATATTTT
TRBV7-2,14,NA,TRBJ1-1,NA,CASSSGLLNTEAFF,TGTGCCAGCAGCTCCGGACTCTTGAACACTGAAGCTTTCTTT
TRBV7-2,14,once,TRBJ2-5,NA,CASSLEGPAETQYF,TGTGCCAGCAGCTTAGAGGGTCCCGCAGAGACCCAGTACTTC
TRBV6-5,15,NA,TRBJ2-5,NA,CASSSPRAGRETQYF,TGTGCCAGCAGTTCCCCCCGAGCAGGGAGAGAGACCCAGTACTTC
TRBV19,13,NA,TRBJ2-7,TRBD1,CASSRDREYEQYF,TGTGCCAGTAGTCGGGACAGAGAATACGAGCAGTACTTC
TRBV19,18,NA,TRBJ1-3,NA,CASSLRDLRSGSGNTIYF,TGTGCCAGTTCGCTCCGGGACCTACGTTCCGGCTCTGGAAACACCATATATTTT
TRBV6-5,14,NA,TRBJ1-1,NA,CASRSSGRYTEAFF,TGTGCCAGCAGGTCCTCTGGGAGGTACACTGAAGCTTTCTTT
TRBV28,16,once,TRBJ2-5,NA,CASRIVRVGYQETQYF,TGTGCCAGCAGAATCGTCAGGGTTGGGTACCAAGAGACCCAGTACTTC
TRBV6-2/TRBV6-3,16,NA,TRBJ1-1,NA,CASSYGSGPRSVDAFF,TGTGCCAGCAGTTACGGTTCGGGACCCCGGTCCGTTGACGCTTTCTTT
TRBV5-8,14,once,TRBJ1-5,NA,CASSLGGSNQPQHF,TGTGCCAGCAGCTTAGGGGGGAGCAATCAGCCCCAGCATTTT